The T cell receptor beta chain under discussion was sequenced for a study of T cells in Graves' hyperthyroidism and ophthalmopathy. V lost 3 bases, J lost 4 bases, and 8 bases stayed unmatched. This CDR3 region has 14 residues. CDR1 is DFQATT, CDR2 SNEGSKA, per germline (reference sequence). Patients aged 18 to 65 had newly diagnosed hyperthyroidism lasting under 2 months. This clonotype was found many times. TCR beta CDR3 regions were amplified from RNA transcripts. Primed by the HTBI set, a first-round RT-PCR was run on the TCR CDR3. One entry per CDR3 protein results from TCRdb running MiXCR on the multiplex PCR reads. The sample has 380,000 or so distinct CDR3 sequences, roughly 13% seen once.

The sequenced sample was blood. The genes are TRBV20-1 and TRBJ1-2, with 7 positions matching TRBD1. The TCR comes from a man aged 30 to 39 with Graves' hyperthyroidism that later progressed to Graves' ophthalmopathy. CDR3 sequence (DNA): TGCAGTGCTAGTCCTTTGACAGGGCCCTATGGCTACACCTTC. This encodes CSASPLTGPYGYTF.